These T cell receptor beta chains were read from a single sample in a study of early T cells in non-severe SARS-CoV-2 infection. TCRdb fed the 5' RACE reads into MiXCR, producing one record per CDR3 protein. The table shows 55,000 to 65,000 distinct CDR3 sequences, with more than 8.5% occurring only once. Sequencing was carried out using whole blood. These receptors originate from an adult who was a healthcare worker with PCR-confirmed SARS-CoV-2 infection or an uninfected control (not recorded which). CDR3s include the opening cysteine and the closing phenylalanine or tryptophan. The order of the fields is V gene, clone size, D gene, J gene, CDR3 DNA, CDR3 protein. A D gene is named only where the DNA matches it firmly. The size entry is marked missing in some rows and otherwise reads once, few, many or a size class.

V: TRBV6-6
size: few
D: -
J: TRBJ1-4
DNA: TGTGCCAGCAGTTACGGGGACCCTACTAATGAAAAACTGTTTTTT
CDR3: CASSYGDPTNEKLFF

V: TRBV5-1
size: many
D: TRBD1
J: TRBJ1-3
DNA: TGCGCCAGCAGCAGGATACAGGGGGCTGGAAACACCATATATTTT
CDR3: CASSRIQGAGNTIYF

V: TRBV10-3
size: many
D: TRBD1
J: TRBJ1-1
DNA: TGTGCCATTCGGACAGGGGGAGTCGTTGAAGCTTTCTTT
CDR3: CAIRTGGVVEAFF

V: TRBV10-2
size: few
D: -
J: TRBJ1-5
DNA: TGCGCCAGCAGTGACCGGGGGGGGCCGGAGCCCCAGCATTTT
CDR3: CASSDRGGPEPQHF

V: TRBV29-1
size: many
D: -
J: TRBJ2-7
DNA: TGCTCCGGGACCAATTCCTACGAGCAGTACTTC
CDR3: CSGTNSYEQYF

V: TRBV7-9
size: many
D: TRBD1
J: TRBJ1-6
DNA: TGTGCCAGCAGCTTATCAGGGGGCGATTCACCCCTCCACTTT
CDR3: CASSLSGGDSPLHF

V: TRBV27
size: -
D: -
J: TRBJ2-3
DNA: TGTGCCAGCACCTGGGGTCCTCCAGGGTTCGTGGATACGCAGTATTTT
CDR3: CASTWGPPGFVDTQYF

V: TRBV20-1
size: -
D: TRBD2
J: TRBJ2-7
DNA: TGCAGTGCTTTAGCGGGAGGGGGCTTGTCGCCCGAGCAGTACTTC
CDR3: CSALAGGGLSPEQYF

V: TRBV28
size: few
D: -
J: TRBJ1-4
DNA: TGTGCCAGCAGTTTTCAGGGTGGGCCAACTAATGAAAAACTGTTTTTT
CDR3: CASSFQGGPTNEKLFF

V: TRBV6-6
size: many
D: TRBD2
J: TRBJ2-6
DNA: TGTGCCAGCAGTAACGCGGGAGTTGGGGCCAACGTCCTGACTTTC
CDR3: CASSNAGVGANVLTF

V: TRBV7-9
size: -
D: -
J: TRBJ1-1
DNA: TGTGCCAGCAGCTCCCTTTCGCCCAACACTGAAGCTTTCTTT
CDR3: CASSSLSPNTEAFF

V: TRBV9
size: -
D: -
J: TRBJ1-1
DNA: TGTGCCAGCAGCGTAGGGGGACTCCCTGGTACTGAAGCTTTCTTT
CDR3: CASSVGGLPGTEAFF

V: TRBV7-2
size: -
D: -
J: TRBJ2-7
DNA: TGTGCCAGCACCGTGGGAGGGGGATACTACGAGCAGTACTTC
CDR3: CASTVGGGYYEQYF

V: TRBV11-2
size: -
D: -
J: TRBJ2-2
DNA: TGTGCCAGCAGCCTTGAGGCCGGGGAGCTGTTTTTT
CDR3: CASSLEAGELFF

V: TRBV20-1
size: -
D: TRBD2
J: TRBJ2-1
DNA: TGCAGTGTTGGCGGGAGGGCCGCCAATGAGCAGTTCTTC
CDR3: CSVGGRAANEQFF

V: TRBV6-6
size: many
D: -
J: TRBJ1-2
DNA: TGTGCCAGCAGTTACCTTCGCAGCTCATATGGCTACACCTTC
CDR3: CASSYLRSSYGYTF

V: TRBV6-2/TRBV6-3
size: many
D: TRBD1
J: TRBJ1-1
DNA: TGTGCCAGCAGTTCTTACTTGGGACAGTCTAACACTGAAGCTTTCTTT
CDR3: CASSSYLGQSNTEAFF

V: TRBV12-3/TRBV12-4
size: many
D: -
J: TRBJ1-5
DNA: TGTGCCAGCAGCCTCGTCGGGGGTGGCAATCAGCCCCAGCATTTT
CDR3: CASSLVGGGNQPQHF

V: TRBV30
size: many
D: -
J: TRBJ2-7
DNA: TGTGCCTGGAGTTCCAATTCCTACGAGCAGTACTTC
CDR3: CAWSSNSYEQYF

V: TRBV5-4
size: many
D: -
J: TRBJ2-7
DNA: TGTGCCAGCAGCTTGGGGGACGAGCAGTACTTC
CDR3: CASSLGDEQYF

V: TRBV5-6
size: many
D: TRBD1
J: TRBJ2-1
DNA: TGTGCCAGCAGCCACCAGGGGGCGTTTCTTGAGCAGTTCTTC
CDR3: CASSHQGAFLEQFF

V: TRBV29-1
size: -
D: TRBD1
J: TRBJ1-1
DNA: TGCAGCGTCCAGACAGGGGAAGCTTTCTTT
CDR3: CSVQTGEAFF

V: TRBV11-2
size: many
D: TRBD2
J: TRBJ2-5
DNA: TGTGCCAGCAGCTCCGGTGGCGGGGAGGGCGAGACCCAGTACTTC
CDR3: CASSSGGGEGETQYF

V: TRBV29-1
size: many
D: -
J: TRBJ2-1
DNA: TGCAGCGTTGAGGGGGGGGCAAGTGCCTACAATGAGCAGTTCTTC
CDR3: CSVEGGASAYNEQFF

V: TRBV4-2
size: many
D: -
J: TRBJ2-5
DNA: TGTGCCAGCAGCCAAGATTACAGGTTCCAAGAGACCCAGTACTTC
CDR3: CASSQDYRFQETQYF

V: TRBV7-2
size: few
D: TRBD2
J: TRBJ2-7
DNA: TGTGCCAGCAGCTTAAAAGTAGCGGGAGGGCCCTACGAGCAGTACTTC
CDR3: CASSLKVAGGPYEQYF

V: TRBV20-1
size: many
D: -
J: TRBJ2-2
DNA: TGCAGTGCTAGCCCCAGAGGGGACACCGGGGAGCTGTTTTTT
CDR3: CSASPRGDTGELFF

V: TRBV24-1
size: many
D: -
J: TRBJ2-3
DNA: TGTGCCACCAGCACAGGAGATACGCAGTATTTT
CDR3: CATSTGDTQYF

V: TRBV24-1
size: -
D: -
J: TRBJ2-2
DNA: TGTGCCACCAGTGATACGACGGAACTCAGCGGGGAGCTGTTTTTT
CDR3: CATSDTTELSGELFF

V: TRBV27
size: many
D: -
J: TRBJ1-2
DNA: TGTGCCAGCAGCTTATCAGGAGATTATGGCTACACCTTC
CDR3: CASSLSGDYGYTF

V: TRBV20-1
size: many
D: -
J: TRBJ2-3
DNA: TGCAGTGCACTAGATTTCAGGAGGTGGGCAGATACGCAGTATTTT
CDR3: CSALDFRRWADTQYF

V: TRBV7-2
size: many
D: -
J: TRBJ1-5
DNA: TGTGCCAGCAGCTCACAGTTTAATCAGCCCCAGCATTTT
CDR3: CASSSQFNQPQHF

V: TRBV29-1
size: few
D: -
J: TRBJ2-4
DNA: TGCAGCGTTGCCCTGGGACGGAACATTCAGTACTTC
CDR3: CSVALGRNIQYF

V: TRBV5-8
size: many
D: -
J: TRBJ2-5
DNA: TGTGCCAGCAGCTTGGAGGACTCATTGGAGACCCAGTACTTC
CDR3: CASSLEDSLETQYF

V: TRBV5-1
size: many
D: -
J: TRBJ2-7
DNA: TGCGCCAGCAGCCATGGGAATCGGGACAAATATTCCTACGAGCAGTACTTC
CDR3: CASSHGNRDKYSYEQYF

V: TRBV30
size: few
D: TRBD1
J: TRBJ2-7
DNA: TGTGCCTGGAGTGTACGTAGGACAGGGACCTACGAGCAGTACTTC
CDR3: CAWSVRRTGTYEQYF